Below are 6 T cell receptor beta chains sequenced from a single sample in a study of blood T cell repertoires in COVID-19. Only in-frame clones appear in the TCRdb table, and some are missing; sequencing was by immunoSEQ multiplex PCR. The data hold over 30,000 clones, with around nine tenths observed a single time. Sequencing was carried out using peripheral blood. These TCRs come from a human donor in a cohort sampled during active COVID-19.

This CDR3 reads CAWSGWTGAQHF. The CDR3 coding sequence is TGTGCCTGGAGTGGTTGGACAGGGGCCCAGCATTTT. The J gene is TRBJ1-5, the V gene TRBV30; TRBD1 matches at 9 bases. Germline-derived CDR1 and CDR2 are GTSNPN and SVGIG (reference sequence). V lost 1 base, J lost 11 bases, and 3 bases stayed unmatched. This CDR3 spans 12 amino acids.

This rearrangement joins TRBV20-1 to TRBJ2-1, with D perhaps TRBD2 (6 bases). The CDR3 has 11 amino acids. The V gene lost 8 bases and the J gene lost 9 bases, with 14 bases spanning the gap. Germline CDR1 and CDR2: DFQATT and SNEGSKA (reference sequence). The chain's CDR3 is CSLFRGGEQFF. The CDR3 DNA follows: TGCAGTCTTTTTCGGGGAGGTGAGCAGTTCTTC.

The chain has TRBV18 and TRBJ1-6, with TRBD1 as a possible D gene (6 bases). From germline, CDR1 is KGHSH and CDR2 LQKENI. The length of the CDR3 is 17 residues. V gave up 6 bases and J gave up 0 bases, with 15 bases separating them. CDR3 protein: CASSVGHRSSYNSPLHF. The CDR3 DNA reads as TGTGCCAGCTCGGTGGGACACCGAAGCTCCTATAATTCACCCCTCCACTTT.

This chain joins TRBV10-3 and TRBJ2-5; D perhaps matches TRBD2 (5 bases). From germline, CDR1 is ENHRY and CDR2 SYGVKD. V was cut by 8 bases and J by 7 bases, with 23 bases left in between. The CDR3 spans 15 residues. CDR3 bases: TGTGCCATCGGGCCCTCGGGGAGCGGCCCGGGGACCCAGTACTTC. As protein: CAIGPSGSGPGTQYF.

The CDR3 DNA reads as TGTGCCAGCAGCTCCTCTATGGCCTACGAGCAGTACTTC. Its protein product is CASSSSMAYEQYF. This chain connects TRBV7-8 to TRBJ2-7, with D hard to call. This CDR3 spans 13 amino acids. V lost 4 bases and J lost 2, with 9 bases in between. Germline assignment: CDR1 SGHVS and CDR2 FQNEAQ.

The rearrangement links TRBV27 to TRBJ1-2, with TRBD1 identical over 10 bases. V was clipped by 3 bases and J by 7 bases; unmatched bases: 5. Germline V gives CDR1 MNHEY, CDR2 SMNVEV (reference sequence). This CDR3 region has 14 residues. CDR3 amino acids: CASSFRQGAGGYTF. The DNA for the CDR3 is TGTGCCAGCAGTTTCCGACAGGGGGCGGGTGGCTACACCTTC.